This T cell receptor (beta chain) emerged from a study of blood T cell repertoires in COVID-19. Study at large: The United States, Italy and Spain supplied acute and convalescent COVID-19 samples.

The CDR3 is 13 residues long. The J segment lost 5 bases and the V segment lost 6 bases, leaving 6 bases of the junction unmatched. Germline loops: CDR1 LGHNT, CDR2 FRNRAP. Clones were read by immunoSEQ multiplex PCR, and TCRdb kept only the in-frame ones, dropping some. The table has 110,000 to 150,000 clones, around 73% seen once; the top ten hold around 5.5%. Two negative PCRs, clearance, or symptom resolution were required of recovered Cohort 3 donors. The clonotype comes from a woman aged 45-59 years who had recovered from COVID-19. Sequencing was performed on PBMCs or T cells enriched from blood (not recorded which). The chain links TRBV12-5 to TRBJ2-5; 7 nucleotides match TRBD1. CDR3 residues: CASGSGQAETQYF. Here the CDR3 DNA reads TGTGCTAGTGGCTCCGGACAGGCCGAGACCCAGTACTTC.